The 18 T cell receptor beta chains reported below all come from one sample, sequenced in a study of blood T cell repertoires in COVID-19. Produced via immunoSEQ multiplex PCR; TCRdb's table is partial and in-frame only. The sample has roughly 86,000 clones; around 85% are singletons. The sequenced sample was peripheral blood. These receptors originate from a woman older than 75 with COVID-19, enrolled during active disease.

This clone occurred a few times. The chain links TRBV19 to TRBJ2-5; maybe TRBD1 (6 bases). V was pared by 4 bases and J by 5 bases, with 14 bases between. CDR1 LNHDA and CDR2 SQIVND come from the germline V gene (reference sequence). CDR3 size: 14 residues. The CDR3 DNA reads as TGTGCCAGTAGTACGACAGGTCTTCGGGAGACCCAGTACTTC. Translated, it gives CASSTTGLRETQYF.

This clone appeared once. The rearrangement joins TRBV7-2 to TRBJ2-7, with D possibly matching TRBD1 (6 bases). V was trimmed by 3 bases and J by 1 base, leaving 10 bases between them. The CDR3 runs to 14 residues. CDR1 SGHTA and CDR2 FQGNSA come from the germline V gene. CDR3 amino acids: CASSFNRDSYEQYF. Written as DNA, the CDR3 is TGTGCCAGCAGCTTTAACAGGGATTCCTACGAGCAGTACTTC. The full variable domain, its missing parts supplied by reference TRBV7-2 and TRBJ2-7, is GAGVSQSPSNKVTEKGKDVELRCDPISGHTALYWYRQSLGQGLEFLIYFQGNSAPDKSGLPSDRFSAERTGGSVSTLTIQRTQQEDSAVYLCASSFNRDSYEQYFGPGTRLTVT.

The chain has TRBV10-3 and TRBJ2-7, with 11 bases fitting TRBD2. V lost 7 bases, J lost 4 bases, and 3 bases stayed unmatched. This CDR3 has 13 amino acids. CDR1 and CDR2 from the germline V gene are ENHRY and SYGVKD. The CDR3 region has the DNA TGTGCCATCAAGGCTAGCGGGAGGTACGAGCAGTACTTC. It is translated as CAIKASGRYEQYF.

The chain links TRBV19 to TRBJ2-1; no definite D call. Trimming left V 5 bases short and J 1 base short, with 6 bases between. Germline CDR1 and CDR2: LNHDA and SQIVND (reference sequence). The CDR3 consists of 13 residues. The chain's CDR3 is CASSPNSYNEQFF. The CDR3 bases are TGTGCCAGTAGTCCCAATTCCTACAATGAGCAGTTCTTC.

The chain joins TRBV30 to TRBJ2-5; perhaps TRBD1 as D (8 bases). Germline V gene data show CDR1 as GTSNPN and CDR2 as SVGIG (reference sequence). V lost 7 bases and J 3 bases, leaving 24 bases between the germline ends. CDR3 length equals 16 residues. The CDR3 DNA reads TGTGCCTTGGGGGACTACCAGGGGGCAAGGAAAGAGACCCAGTACTTC. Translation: CALGDYQGARKETQYF.

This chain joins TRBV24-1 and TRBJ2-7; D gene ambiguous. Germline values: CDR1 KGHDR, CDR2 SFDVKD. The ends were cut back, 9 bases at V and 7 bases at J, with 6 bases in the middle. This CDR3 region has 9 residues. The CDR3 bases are TGTGCCACCCTGGCTGAGCAGTACTTC. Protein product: CATLAEQYF.

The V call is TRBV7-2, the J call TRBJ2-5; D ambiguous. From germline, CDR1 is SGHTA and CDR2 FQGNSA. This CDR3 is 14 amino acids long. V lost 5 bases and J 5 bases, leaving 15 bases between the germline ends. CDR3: CASSPSAAVETQYF. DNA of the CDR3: TGTGCCAGCAGCCCCTCGGCGGCGGTCGAGACCCAGTACTTC.

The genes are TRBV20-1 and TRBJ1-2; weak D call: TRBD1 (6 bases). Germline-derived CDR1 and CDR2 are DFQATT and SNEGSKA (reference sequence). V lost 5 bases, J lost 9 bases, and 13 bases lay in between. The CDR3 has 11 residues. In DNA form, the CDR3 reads TGCAGTGCTCGCCGGGACATTAGCTACACCTTC. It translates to CSARRDISYTF.

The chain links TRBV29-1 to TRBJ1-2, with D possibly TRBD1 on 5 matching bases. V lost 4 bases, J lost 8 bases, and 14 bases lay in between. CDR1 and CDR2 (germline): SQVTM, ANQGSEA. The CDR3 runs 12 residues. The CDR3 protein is CSVGDRREGYTF. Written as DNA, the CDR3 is TGCAGCGTTGGGGACCGCCGGGAGGGCTACACCTTC.

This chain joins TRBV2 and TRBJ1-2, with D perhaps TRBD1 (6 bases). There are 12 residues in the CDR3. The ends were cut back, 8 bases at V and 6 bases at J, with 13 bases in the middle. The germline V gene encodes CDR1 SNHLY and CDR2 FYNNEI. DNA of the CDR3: TGTGCCAGCGAGGGGGGGAAGGATGGCTACACCTTC. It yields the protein CASEGGKDGYTF.

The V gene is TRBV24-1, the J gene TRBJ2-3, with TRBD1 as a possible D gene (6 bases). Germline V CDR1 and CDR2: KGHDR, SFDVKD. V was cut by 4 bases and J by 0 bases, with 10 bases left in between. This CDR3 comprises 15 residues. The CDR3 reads CATSDPGQSTDTQYF. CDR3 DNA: TGTGCCACCAGTGACCCGGGACAAAGCACAGATACGCAGTATTTT.

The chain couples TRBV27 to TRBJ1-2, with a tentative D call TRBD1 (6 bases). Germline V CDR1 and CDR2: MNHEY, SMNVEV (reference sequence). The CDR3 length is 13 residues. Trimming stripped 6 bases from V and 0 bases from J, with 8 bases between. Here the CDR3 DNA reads TGTGCCAGCAGGGACAGAGCTAACTATGGCTACACCTTC. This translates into CASRDRANYGYTF.

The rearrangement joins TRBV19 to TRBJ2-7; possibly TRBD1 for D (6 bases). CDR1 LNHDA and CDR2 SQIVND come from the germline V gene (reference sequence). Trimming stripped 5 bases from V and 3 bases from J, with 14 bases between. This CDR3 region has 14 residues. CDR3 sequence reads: CASSRRQVRYEQYF. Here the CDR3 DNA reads TGTGCCAGTAGTCGACGACAGGTTCGCTACGAGCAGTACTTC.

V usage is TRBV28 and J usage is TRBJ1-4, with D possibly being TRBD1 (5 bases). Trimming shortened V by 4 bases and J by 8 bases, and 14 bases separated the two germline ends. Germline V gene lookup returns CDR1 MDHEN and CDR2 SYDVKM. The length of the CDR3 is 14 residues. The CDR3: CASSSPGGREKLFF. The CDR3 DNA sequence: TGTGCCAGCAGTTCCCCGGGGGGTAGAGAAAAACTGTTTTTT. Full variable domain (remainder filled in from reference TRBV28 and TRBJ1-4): DVKVTQSSRYLVKRTGEKVFLECVQDMDHENMFWYRQDPGLGLRLIYFSYDVKMKEKGDIPEGYSVSREKKERFSLILESASTNQTSMYLCASSSPGGREKLFFGSGTQLSVL.

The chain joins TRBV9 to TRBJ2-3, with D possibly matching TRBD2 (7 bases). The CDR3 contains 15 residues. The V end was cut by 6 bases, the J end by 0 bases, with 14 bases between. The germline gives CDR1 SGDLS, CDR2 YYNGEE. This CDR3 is CASKPGGSSTDTQYF. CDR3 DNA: TGTGCCAGCAAGCCGGGGGGCTCTAGCACAGATACGCAGTATTTT.

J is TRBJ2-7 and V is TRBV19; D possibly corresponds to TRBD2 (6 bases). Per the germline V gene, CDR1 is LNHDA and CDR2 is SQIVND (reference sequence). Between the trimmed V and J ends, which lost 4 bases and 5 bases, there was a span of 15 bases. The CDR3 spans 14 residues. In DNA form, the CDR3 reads TGTGCCAGTAGTACCCCCGGAGGCGGGGACGAGCAGTACTTC. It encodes CASSTPGGGDEQYF.

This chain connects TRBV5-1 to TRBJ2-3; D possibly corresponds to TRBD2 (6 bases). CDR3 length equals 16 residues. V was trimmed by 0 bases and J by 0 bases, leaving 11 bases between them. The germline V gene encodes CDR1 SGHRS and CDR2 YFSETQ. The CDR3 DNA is TGCGCCAGCAGCTTGGCACTAGCATCTAGCACAGATACGCAGTATTTT. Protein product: CASSLALASSTDTQYF. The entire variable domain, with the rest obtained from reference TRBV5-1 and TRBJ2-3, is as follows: KAGVTQTPRYLIKTRGQQVTLSCSPISGHRSVSWYQQTPGQGLQFLFEYFSETQRNKGNFPGRFSGRQFSNSRSEMNVSTLELGDSALYLCASSLALASSTDTQYFGPGTRLTVL.

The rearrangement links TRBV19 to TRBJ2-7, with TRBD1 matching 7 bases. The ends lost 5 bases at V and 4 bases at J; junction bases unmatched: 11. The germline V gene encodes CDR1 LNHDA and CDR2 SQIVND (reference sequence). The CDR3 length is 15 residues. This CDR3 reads CASSLTGLVGYEQYF. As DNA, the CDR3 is TGTGCCAGTAGTCTGACAGGGCTCGTCGGGTACGAGCAGTACTTC. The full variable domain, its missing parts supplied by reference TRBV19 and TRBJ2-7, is DGGITQSPKYLFRKEGQNVTLSCEQNLNHDAMYWYRQDPGQGLRLIYYSQIVNDFQKGDIAEGYSVSREKKESFPLTVTSAQKNPTAFYLCASSLTGLVGYEQYFGPGTRLTVT.